Following are 31 T cell receptor beta chains from one sample sequenced in a study of shared clonotypes between healthy human individuals (dated by TCRdb to about 2020). The library was made by the immunoSEQ multiplex PCR assay. In its TCRdb copy, this immuneACCESS table keeps in-frame sequences only and misses some clones. Where compared with another copy, unresolved V genes explain less than half of these, and the others have no known cause. The sample data list some 1,100,000 clones, and roughly 74% of these were observed just once. Together, the top ten hold more than 0.5% of the sample. Sequencing input: memory CD4+ T cells from PBMCs. Explained via the paper, the cell subset or site label denotes: CD45RA-negative fraction. Receptors were obtained from a man between 18 and 35 years old in good health. Some clones in this sample may be carry-over from other donors' samples.

This clone was counted between two and nine times. The chain joins TRBV9 to TRBJ2-4, with 9 positions matching TRBD2. Germline V gene data show CDR1 as SGDLS and CDR2 as YYNGEE. Losses at the gene ends were 0 bases for V and 0 bases for J; bases not matched to a gene: 10. The CDR3 spans 19 residues. This CDR3 reads CASSVEGSGSDIAKNIQYF. Written as DNA, the CDR3 is TGTGCCAGCAGCGTAGAAGGTAGCGGGAGTGATATAGCCAAAAACATTCAGTACTTC.

CDR3 protein: CASSYSTGSRYEQYF. CDR3 bases: TGTGCCAGCAGTTACTCGACCGGGTCACGCTACGAGCAGTACTTC. This rearrangement joins TRBV6-5 to TRBJ2-7; no clear D. The CDR3 has 15 amino acids. CDR1 MNHEY and CDR2 SVGAGI come from the germline V gene. The V end was cut by 0 bases, the J end by 3 bases, with 12 bases between.

This chain links TRBV14 with TRBJ2-7; 13 positions agree with TRBD2. Germline V gene lookup returns CDR1 SGHDN and CDR2 FVKESK. The CDR3 has 18 residues. The V gene end was trimmed by 5 bases and the J gene end by 2 bases; junction bases not matched to a gene: 12. CDR3 region: CASSRVTSGRAWAYEQYF. The CDR3 bases are TGTGCCAGCAGCAGAGTTACTAGCGGGAGGGCCTGGGCCTACGAGCAGTACTTC.

This clone was detected only once. The CDR3 loop reads CASSNRGPRTQYF. In DNA form, the CDR3 reads TGTGCCAGCAGCAACAGGGGTCCGCGGACGCAGTATTTT. The gene calls are TRBV6-5 and TRBJ2-3, with 7 bases matching TRBD1. Germline CDR1 is MNHEY and CDR2 is SVGAGI. The CDR3 sequence is 13 residues long. The V and J ends lost 6 bases and 9 bases, in that order; junction bases with no gene match: 9.

In this sample, this clone turned up once. V gene TRBV4-1 combines with J gene TRBJ2-7; 11 bases are a match to TRBD2. V lost 0 bases, J lost 6 bases, and 4 bases stayed unmatched. CDR1 is MGHRA and CDR2 is YSYEKL in the germline V gene. The CDR3 has 15 amino acids. CDR3 nucleotides: TGCGCCAGCAGCCAAGATGGCCTAGCGGGAGGCGAGCAGTACTTC. The encoded protein is CASSQDGLAGGEQYF.

V usage is TRBV15 and J usage is TRBJ1-5; a possible D gene is TRBD1 (5 bases). With 2 bases removed from V and 3 bases from J, the gap between germline ends came to 8 bases. From germline, CDR1 is LNHNV and CDR2 YYDKDF (reference sequence). This CDR3 contains 14 residues. The CDR3 loop is CATSRRDFNQPQHF. As DNA, the CDR3 is TGTGCCACCAGCAGACGGGACTTCAATCAGCCCCAGCATTTT.

The chain joins TRBV4-1 to TRBJ2-6; D is undetermined. This CDR3 region has 15 residues. Trimming left V 2 bases short and J 0 bases short, with 5 bases between. Germline CDR1 reads MGHRA; CDR2 reads YSYEKL. CDR3 coding DNA: TGCGCCAGCAGCCAAAGGGCCTCTGGGGCCAACGTCCTGACTTTC. Its protein product is CASSQRASGANVLTF.

The chain joins TRBV25-1 to TRBJ1-5; TRBD1 is a possible D gene (5 bases). The CDR3 is 14 residues long. The germline gives CDR1 MGHDK, CDR2 SYGVNS. V was clipped by 5 bases and J by 6 bases, with 14 bases between them. Written as DNA, the CDR3 is TGTGCCAGCAGTTTGGCCGGGGGGGGTCAGCCCCAGCATTTT. It codes for CASSLAGGGQPQHF.

V gene TRBV28 combines with J gene TRBJ2-7, with 10 bases lining up with TRBD1. The length of the CDR3 is 14 residues. Losses at the gene ends were 4 bases for V and 5 bases for J; bases not matched to a gene: 5. The germline CDR1 and CDR2 sequences are MDHEN and SYDVKM. CDR3 protein: CASSSGTGVHEQYF. CDR3 DNA sequence: TGTGCCAGCAGTTCCGGGACAGGGGTCCACGAGCAGTACTTC.

The V call is TRBV7-8, the J call TRBJ2-2; a possible D gene is TRBD1 (5 bases). The V end lost 5 bases, the J end lost 3 bases, and 16 bases lay between the germline ends. Per germline, CDR1 SGHVS and CDR2 FQNEAQ. The CDR3 is made up of 16 amino acids. Here the CDR3 reads CASSGRQGADTGELFF. Written as DNA, the CDR3 is TGTGCCAGCAGCGGACGACAAGGGGCCGACACCGGGGAGCTGTTTTTT.

This chain uses TRBV30 with TRBJ2-7, with 8 bases lining up with TRBD1. The V gene's germline CDR1 is GTSNPN and CDR2 SVGIG (reference sequence). The CDR3 is 15 residues long. V gave up 0 bases and J gave up 5 bases; unmatched junction bases: 9. CDR3 nucleotide sequence: TGTGCCTGGAGTGTACCCGGGACAGGAGTCGACGAGCAGTACTTC. Protein sequence: CAWSVPGTGVDEQYF.

The chain is built from TRBV28 and TRBJ2-5, with D uncertain. Germline values: CDR1 MDHEN, CDR2 SYDVKM. The V end lost 6 bases, the J end lost 2 bases, and 16 bases lay between the germline ends. CDR3 length equals 15 residues. CDR3 in DNA: TGTGCCAGCAGCTCACCCGCCGGGCCACAAGAGACCCAGTACTTC. Its protein is CASSSPAGPQETQYF.

The genes are TRBV7-2 and TRBJ2-3; D is possibly TRBD1 or TRBD2 (5 bases each). CDR1 and CDR2 (germline): SGHTA, FQGNSA. V dropped 1 base and J dropped 4 bases, with 12 bases sitting between them. This CDR3 spans 15 amino acids. The CDR3 DNA reads as TGTGCCAGCAGCTTAGGGGGGAGTAGGGCAGATACGCAGTATTTT. Translating gives CASSLGGSRADTQYF. Drawing the rest from reference TRBV7-2 and TRBJ2-3, the complete variable domain is GAGVSQSPSNKVTEKGKDVELRCDPISGHTALYWYRQSLGQGLEFLIYFQGNSAPDKSGLPSDRFSAERTGGSVSTLTIQRTQQEDSAVYLCASSLGGSRADTQYFGPGTRLTVL.

J is TRBJ2-3 and V is TRBV5-1, with D maybe TRBD2 (5 bases). V gave up 4 bases and J gave up 4 bases, with 19 bases separating them. The CDR3 length is 16 residues. CDR1 and CDR2 (germline): SGHRS, YFSETQ. CDR3 nucleotides: TGCGCCAGCAGCCACGGCGGTGGGAGAATATCAGATACGCAGTATTTT. Encoded protein: CASSHGGGRISDTQYF.

The chain couples TRBV29-1 to TRBJ1-2, with no clear D. Germline-derived CDR1 and CDR2 are SQVTM and ANQGSEA. V gave up 3 bases and J gave up 7 bases, with 12 bases separating them. The CDR3 is made up of 12 amino acids. The CDR3 is CSVEDGFGGYTF. CDR3 DNA: TGCAGCGTTGAGGACGGTTTCGGTGGCTACACCTTC. Together with reference TRBV29-1 and TRBJ1-2, the CDR3 gives the full variable domain: SAVISQKPSRDICQRGTSLTIQCQVDSQVTMMFWYRQQPGQSLTLIATANQGSEATYESGFVIDKFPISRPNLTFSTLTVSNMSPEDSSIYLCSVEDGFGGYTFGSGTRLTVV.

Notes on this clone: The same CDR3 arises from other DNA sequences in this sample as well. The chain couples TRBV28 to TRBJ2-1; 10 nucleotides match TRBD1. V lost 5 bases, J lost 7 bases, and 5 bases stayed unmatched. In germline, CDR1 is MDHEN, CDR2 SYDVKM. The CDR3 consists of 14 residues. In nucleotides, the CDR3 is TGTGCCAGCAGTAGACAGGGGGCGGGGAATGAGCAGTTCTTC. Amino acid sequence: CASSRQGAGNEQFF.

The V call is TRBV6-5, the J call TRBJ2-5; D not certain. Germline lookup yields CDR1 MNHEY and CDR2 SVGAGI. The CDR3 spans 13 residues. Between the trimmed V and J ends, which lost 7 bases and 5 bases, there was a span of 14 bases. The CDR3 DNA follows: TGTGCCAGCAAGTCCCCGGCTCAGGAGACCCAGTACTTC. Protein: CASKSPAQETQYF.

There are a few counts of this clone. The chain joins TRBV2 to TRBJ2-7; 8 nucleotides line up with TRBD2. The length of the CDR3 is 16 residues. J was trimmed by 3 bases and V by 2 bases; bases with no gene match: 9. The germline V gene encodes CDR1 SNHLY and CDR2 FYNNEI. For the CDR3, the DNA is TGTGCCAGCAGTGAAAGGCTAGCGGGCGCATTCTACGAGCAGTACTTC. It codes for CASSERLAGAFYEQYF.

This sequence joins TRBV5-8 and TRBJ1-1; D is unclear. Germline V lookup: CDR1 SGHTS, CDR2 YDEGEE. The V and J ends lost 2 bases and 11 bases respectively, with 10 bases between them. The CDR3 is made up of 11 amino acids. CDR3: CASSFIGLAFF. The CDR3 DNA sequence: TGTGCCAGCAGCTTCATCGGCCTGGCTTTCTTT. Variable domain in full (rest from reference TRBV5-8 and TRBJ1-1): EAGVTQSPTHLIKTRGQQATLRCSPISGHTSVYWYQQALGLGLQFLLWYDEGEERNRGNFPPRFSGRQFPNYSSELNVNALELEDSALYLCASSFIGLAFFGQGTRLTVV.

This chain links TRBV28 with TRBJ1-2; no reliable D call. The CDR3 sequence is 12 residues long. Trimming left V 8 bases short and J 1 base short, with 8 bases between. CDR1 is MDHEN and CDR2 is SYDVKM in the germline V gene. In nucleotides, the CDR3 is TGTGCCAGCGGTTGGCATAACTATGGCTACACCTTC. It translates to CASGWHNYGYTF.

This rearrangement joins TRBV5-4 to TRBJ2-3, with TRBD2 as a possible D gene (5 bases). V was clipped by 2 bases and J by 3 bases, with 13 bases between them. Looked up from germline, CDR1 is SGHNT and CDR2 is YYREEE (reference sequence). The CDR3 extends over 15 amino acids. CDR3 nucleotide sequence: TGTGCCAGCAGCTTTTTATTTGTAGCGACAGATACGCAGTATTTT. Its translation is CASSFLFVATDTQYF.

V gene TRBV28 combines with J gene TRBJ2-1; 7 bases agree with TRBD2. With 0 bases clipped from V and 8 bases from J, the junction kept 7 bases outside the gene matches. The CDR3 loop spans 15 amino acids. The germline V gene has CDR1 MDHEN and CDR2 SYDVKM. Here the CDR3 reads CASSLWLAERDEQFF. In DNA form, the CDR3 reads TGTGCCAGCAGTTTATGGCTAGCGGAAAGGGATGAGCAGTTCTTC. Using reference TRBV28 and TRBJ2-1 for the parts outside the CDR3, the full variable domain is DVKVTQSSRYLVKRTGEKVFLECVQDMDHENMFWYRQDPGLGLRLIYFSYDVKMKEKGDIPEGYSVSREKKERFSLILESASTNQTSMYLCASSLWLAERDEQFFGPGTRLTVL.

The chain is built from TRBV28 and TRBJ1-2; D gene ambiguous. The CDR3 sequence is 14 residues long. With 1 base removed from V and 3 bases from J, the gap between germline ends came to 9 bases. The V gene's germline CDR1 is MDHEN and CDR2 SYDVKM. CDR3: CASSLSPDYYGYTF. The CDR3 DNA reads as TGTGCCAGCAGTTTATCCCCCGACTACTATGGCTACACCTTC.

V gene TRBV28 combines with J gene TRBJ2-7, with 8 bases fitting TRBD1. V lost 6 bases to trimming and J lost 0 bases; unmatched junction nucleotides: 10. This CDR3 is 16 amino acids long. The germline CDR1 and CDR2 sequences are MDHEN and SYDVKM. For the CDR3, the DNA is TGTGCCAGCAGCCCCCCCCCAGGGGGCCACTCCTACGAGCAGTACTTC. Translation gives CASSPPPGGHSYEQYF. Filled out from reference TRBV28 and TRBJ2-7, the complete variable domain reads DVKVTQSSRYLVKRTGEKVFLECVQDMDHENMFWYRQDPGLGLRLIYFSYDVKMKEKGDIPEGYSVSREKKERFSLILESASTNQTSMYLCASSPPPGGHSYEQYFGPGTRLTVT.

V and J are TRBV14 and TRBJ1-4; no firm D call. This CDR3 has 15 amino acids. With 4 bases removed from V and 8 bases from J, the gap between germline ends came to 17 bases. The germline V gene has CDR1 SGHDN and CDR2 FVKESK. The CDR3 region has the DNA TGTGCCAGCAGCCGACGACCTGGGCAATACGAAAAACTGTTTTTT. This gives the protein CASSRRPGQYEKLFF.

This clone came up many times. The chain is built from TRBV5-1 and TRBJ1-1; the D gene is possibly TRBD1 (6 bases). The CDR3 sequence is 14 residues long. The V end lost 4 bases, the J end lost 1 base, and 11 bases lay between the germline ends. The V gene's germline CDR1 is SGHRS and CDR2 YFSETQ. CDR3 coding DNA: TGCGCCAGCAGCAGCGGGACAAAGAACACTGAAGCTTTCTTT. Its translation: CASSSGTKNTEAFF. Together with reference TRBV5-1 and TRBJ1-1, the CDR3 gives the full variable domain: KAGVTQTPRYLIKTRGQQVTLSCSPISGHRSVSWYQQTPGQGLQFLFEYFSETQRNKGNFPGRFSGRQFSNSRSEMNVSTLELGDSALYLCASSSGTKNTEAFFGQGTRLTVV.

This clone occurred a few times. An end of the junction differs from the germline gene, which may be a read error. This sequence joins TRBV2 and TRBJ2-2, with 8 bases lining up with TRBD2. This CDR3 spans 15 amino acids. Germline V gene sequence: CDR1 SNHLY, CDR2 FYNNEI. CDR3 coding DNA: TGTGCCAGCAGGGGGAGTAGCGGGAACGCCGGGGAGCTGTTTTTT. Translated, it gives CASRGSSGNAGELFF.

This clone appeared a few times. This chain uses TRBV7-9 with TRBJ2-5; the match to TRBD2 covers 12 bases. Germline V CDR1 and CDR2: SEHNR, FQNEAQ (reference sequence). The CDR3 runs to 16 residues. With V trimmed by 5 bases and J by 4 bases, 8 bases remained unmatched. The CDR3 loop reads CASSQPSGRAVETQYF. DNA of the CDR3: TGTGCCAGCAGCCAGCCTAGCGGGAGGGCCGTAGAGACCCAGTACTTC. The variable domain in full, completed from reference TRBV7-9 and TRBJ2-5, reads DTGVSQNPRHKITKRGQNVTFRCDPISEHNRLYWYRQTLGQGPEFLTYFQNEAQLEKSRLLSDRFSAERPKGSFSTLEIQRTEQGDSAMYLCASSQPSGRAVETQYFGPGTRLLVL.

This clone has only one observation. This chain links TRBV15 with TRBJ1-4; TRBD1 aligns across 7 bases. This CDR3 spans 15 amino acids. The ends lost 2 bases at V and 3 bases at J; junction bases unmatched: 3. The germline V gene has CDR1 LNHNV and CDR2 YYDKDF (reference sequence). CDR3 residues: CATSRTTGSNEKLFF. In DNA form, the CDR3 reads TGTGCCACCAGCAGAACGACAGGGTCTAATGAAAAACTGTTTTTT.

This clone was picked up a small number of times. This rearrangement joins TRBV30 to TRBJ1-1, with D maybe TRBD1 (6 bases). The V gene lost 7 bases and the J gene lost 10 bases, with 16 bases spanning the gap. The CDR3 is made up of 11 amino acids. CDR1 and CDR2 (germline): GTSNPN, SVGIG (reference sequence). The DNA of the CDR3 is TGTGCCTCCTTACGGGGGCGCGGAGCTTTCTTT. Protein: CASLRGRGAFF.

The gene calls are TRBV2 and TRBJ2-7; D is possibly TRBD1 (6 bases). From germline, CDR1 is SNHLY and CDR2 FYNNEI. The CDR3 totals 14 residues. Trimming took 6 bases from V and 1 from J, leaving 13 bases between them. The CDR3 DNA reads as TGTGCCAGCAGGACGGACAGCCGGTCCTACGAGCAGTACTTC. Protein product: CASRTDSRSYEQYF.